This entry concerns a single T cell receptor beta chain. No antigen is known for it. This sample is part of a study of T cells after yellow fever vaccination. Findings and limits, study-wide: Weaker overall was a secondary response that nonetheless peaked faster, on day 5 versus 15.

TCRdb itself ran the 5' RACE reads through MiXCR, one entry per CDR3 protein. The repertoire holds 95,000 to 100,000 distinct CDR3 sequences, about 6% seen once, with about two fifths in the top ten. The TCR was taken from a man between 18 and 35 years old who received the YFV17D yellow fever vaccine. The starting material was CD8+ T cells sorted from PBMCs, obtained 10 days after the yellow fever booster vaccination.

The chain's CDR3 is CSVVSGGNEQFF. The CDR3 DNA follows: TGCAGCGTCGTTAGCGGGGGCAATGAGCAGTTCTTC. The genes are TRBV29-1 and TRBJ2-1; 9 bases match TRBD2. This CDR3 spans 12 amino acids. Germline trimming cut 6 bases from V and 6 bases from J; bases unmatched to any gene: 3. CDR1 and CDR2 from the germline V gene are SQVTM and ANQGSEA.